A single sample gave rise to the 23 T cell receptor beta chains below, sequenced in a study of T cells in Graves' hyperthyroidism and ophthalmopathy. Amplified regions were TCR beta CDR3 sequences from RNA transcripts. HTBI primers were the set used in a first-round RT-PCR of the TCR CDR3. TCRdb redid the calling of the multiplex PCR reads with MiXCR, one entry per CDR3 protein. The repertoire consists of about 760,000 distinct CDR3 sequences, with around a third occurring once and the leading ten covering roughly 30%. Specimen: blood. The receptors stem from a woman between 35 and 50 years old with Graves' hyperthyroidism.

V and J are TRBV10-3 and TRBJ2-5; 9 bases fit TRBD1. The CDR3 totals 19 residues. The germline V gene encodes CDR1 ENHRY and CDR2 SYGVKD. Losses at the gene ends were 10 bases for V and 1 base for J; bases not matched to a gene: 22. In DNA, the CDR3 is TGTGCCAGGGCGCTAGGGGGGACAGGGCCCAAGTCCATCCAAGAGACCCAGTACTTC. Amino acid sequence: CARALGGTGPKSIQETQYF.

V usage is TRBV10-3 and J usage is TRBJ2-7, with a tentative D call TRBD1 (6 bases). CDR1 is ENHRY and CDR2 is SYGVKD in the germline V gene. V was cut by 0 bases and J by 5 bases, with 11 bases left in between. The CDR3 length is 14 residues. The CDR3 is CAISESRGNHEQYF. CDR3 in DNA: TGTGCCATCAGTGAGTCCAGGGGCAACCACGAGCAGTACTTC.

The CDR3 DNA is TGTGCCAGCAGCTCGACAGGGGAAGGAGGAAACACCATATATTTT. Residues: CASSSTGEGGNTIYF. This chain links TRBV28 with TRBJ1-3, with 8 bases aligning to TRBD1. CDR1 and CDR2 from the germline V gene are MDHEN and SYDVKM. The ends lost 6 bases at V and 4 bases at J; junction bases unmatched: 8. The CDR3 runs 15 residues.

The J gene is TRBJ1-1, the V gene TRBV6-5, with a weak D call TRBD1 (6 bases). The germline V gene encodes CDR1 MNHEY and CDR2 SVGAGI. V shed 0 bases and J shed 0 bases, with 17 bases lying between them. This CDR3 contains 18 residues. The CDR3: CASSYSSDSRPMNTEAFF. The CDR3 region has the DNA TGTGCCAGCAGTTACTCTTCGGACAGCCGCCCAATGAACACTGAAGCTTTCTTT.

The chain uses TRBV10-3 and TRBJ1-1; D is unclear. Germline-derived CDR1 and CDR2 are ENHRY and SYGVKD. Trimming stripped 2 bases from V and 2 bases from J, with 6 bases between. The CDR3 spans 13 residues. The CDR3 DNA reads TGTGCCATCAGTGAGGGCATCAACACTGAAGCTTTCTTT. Amino acids: CAISEGINTEAFF.

This chain links TRBV19 with TRBJ1-1; TRBD1 matches 7 bases. With V trimmed by 6 bases and J by 5 bases, 9 bases remained unmatched. CDR1 and CDR2 (germline): LNHDA, SQIVND (reference sequence). This CDR3 is built from 14 residues. CDR3 coding DNA: TGTGCCAGTAGACCAACAGGGGCGGAAACTGAAGCTTTCTTT. Its protein product is CASRPTGAETEAFF.

This clonotype turned up a few times. This rearrangement joins TRBV7-6 to TRBJ2-2; D uncertain. Deletions cut 6 bases from V and 3 bases from J, with 11 bases between. The CDR3 contains 14 residues. In germline, CDR1 is SGHVS, CDR2 FNYEAQ. The CDR3 loop is CASSIYSDTGELFF. The CDR3, as DNA: TGTGCCAGCAGTATCTATTCCGACACCGGGGAGCTGTTTTTT. Full variable domain (outside the CDR3, taken from reference TRBV7-6 and TRBJ2-2): GAGVSQSPRYKVTKRGQDVALRCDPISGHVSLYWYRQALGQGPEFLTYFNYEAQQDKSGLPNDRFSAERPEGSISTLTIQRTEQRDSAMYRCASSIYSDTGELFFGEGSRLTVL.

This clonotype was seen at least ten times. This sequence joins TRBV6-6 and TRBJ2-6, with D perhaps TRBD1 (7 bases). The CDR3 has 16 residues. Germline loops: CDR1 MNHNY, CDR2 SVGAGI (reference sequence). Trimming stripped 5 bases from V and 0 bases from J, with 11 bases between. CDR3 in amino acids: CASSGGTDSGANVLTF. CDR3 in DNA: TGTGCCAGCAGTGGAGGGACAGACTCTGGGGCCAACGTCCTGACTTTC.

The gene calls are TRBV9 and TRBJ2-2; D is possibly TRBD1 or TRBD2 (5 bases each). V lost 1 base to trimming and J lost 7 bases, with 20 bases between them. The CDR3 spans 17 residues. Germline V CDR1 and CDR2: SGDLS, YYNGEE. CDR3 protein: CASSVRPGTSRVGELFF. CDR3 sequence (DNA): TGTGCCAGCAGCGTACGTCCCGGGACGTCTAGGGTCGGGGAGCTGTTTTTT.

This clonotype was detected many times. This sequence joins TRBV6-5 and TRBJ1-6; D gene ambiguous. Trimming pared 2 bases from V and 8 bases from J, leaving 13 bases between. The germline V gene encodes CDR1 MNHEY and CDR2 SVGAGI. This CDR3 region has 15 residues. CDR3 residues: CASSYGGEEYSPLHF. CDR3 sequence (DNA): TGTGCCAGCAGTTACGGTGGGGAGGAGTATTCACCCCTCCACTTT.

Concerning this clonotype itself: A clone one base away is much larger, so this may be a read error. This CDR3 fails to terminate in the conserved phenylalanine or tryptophan, so it likely reflects a read error. The J gene is TRBJ1-2, the V gene TRBV2; D is unresolved. The ends were cut back, 0 bases at V and 5 bases at J, with 7 bases in the middle. This CDR3 contains 13 residues. Per the germline V gene, CDR1 is SNHLY and CDR2 is FYNNEI. The CDR3 DNA sequence: TGTGCCAGCAGTGAAGCCCCTTCTTATGGCTACACCCTC. Its protein is CASSEAPSYGYTL.

This clonotype has ten or more counts. V usage is TRBV20-1 and J usage is TRBJ1-5; 9 nucleotides line up with TRBD1. The CDR3 totals 15 residues. CDR1 and CDR2 from the germline V gene are DFQATT and SNEGSKA (reference sequence). V lost 6 bases, J lost 1 base, and 7 bases stayed unmatched. The CDR3 region is CSAPQGAASNQPQHF. DNA of the CDR3: TGCAGTGCGCCACAGGGGGCCGCGAGCAATCAGCCCCAGCATTTT.

This sequence joins TRBV7-2 and TRBJ1-1; D gene unclear. V lost 5 bases to trimming and J lost 5 bases, with 15 bases between them. The CDR3 extends over 14 amino acids. CDR1 SGHTA and CDR2 FQGNSA come from the germline V gene. The CDR3 spells CASSGPETRTEAFF. The CDR3 DNA sequence: TGTGCCAGCAGCGGCCCGGAGACGCGGACTGAAGCTTTCTTT.

The genes are TRBV24-1 and TRBJ2-2; 11 bases line up with TRBD2. V lost 0 bases and J lost 5; bases outside the gene matches: 16. Germline lookup yields CDR1 KGHDR and CDR2 SFDVKD. The CDR3 has 21 amino acids. As DNA, the CDR3 is TGTGCCACCAGTGATTTGAAGCTATCTCATTTAGCGGGAGGGCCAACCGGGGAGCTGTTTTTT. This codes for CATSDLKLSHLAGGPTGELFF.

This clonotype came up many times. The rearrangement links TRBV7-8 to TRBJ1-5, with D uncertain. CDR1 and CDR2 (germline): SGHVS, FQNEAQ. Trimming removed 5 bases at V and 3 bases at J, with 5 bases between. The CDR3 has 12 amino acids. The CDR3: CASSKFNQPQHF. DNA for the CDR3: TGTGCCAGCAGCAAGTTCAATCAGCCCCAGCATTTT.

A note on this clonotype: It may be a read error: a sequence one base away is much more abundant. Written as DNA, the CDR3 is TGTGCCAGCAGCTTGAGCGGGTCTAGCGGACAAGAGACCCAGTTCTTC. This gives the protein CASSLSGSSGQETQFF. This sequence joins TRBV7-2 and TRBJ2-5; 7 positions match TRBD2. The closer fit of TRBJ2-1 to the DNA end suggests the J call may be wrong. Germline V lookup: CDR1 SGHTA, CDR2 FQGNSA. The CDR3 is 16 residues long.

This clonotype was recorded many times. The chain uses TRBV10-3 and TRBJ1-1; D unresolved. Trimming took off 0 bases at V and 2 bases at J, with 10 bases between the two ends. CDR3 length equals 15 residues. The V gene's germline CDR1 is ENHRY and CDR2 SYGVKD. This CDR3 is CAISESSFSNTEAFF. In DNA form, the CDR3 reads TGTGCCATCAGTGAGTCGTCTTTCAGTAACACTGAAGCTTTCTTT.

This clonotype turned up a few times. The V call is TRBV6-6, the J call TRBJ1-4; TRBD1 matches 9 bases. The CDR3 has 14 amino acids. Trimming cost V 7 bases and J 8 bases; bases outside gene matches: 8. CDR1 and CDR2 (germline): MNHNY, SVGAGI (reference sequence). CDR3 DNA: TGTGCCAGCACCCCCGGGACAGGGCAAGAAAAACTGTTTTTT. Protein product: CASTPGTGQEKLFF.

A few counts support this clonotype. The CDR3 is CASSFLGTGNTIYF. DNA of the CDR3: TGTGCCAGCAGTTTCCTGGGGACTGGAAACACCATATATTTT. The chain carries TRBV6-5 and TRBJ1-3, with D hard to call. V lost 4 bases, J lost 2 bases, and 9 bases lay in between. Germline V gene data show CDR1 as MNHEY and CDR2 as SVGAGI. CDR3 length: 14 residues.

There are many counts of this clonotype. The junction departs from the called germline gene at one end, perhaps through a read error. The chain carries TRBV5-1 and TRBJ1-5; D gene uncertain. This CDR3 has 13 amino acids. Looked up from germline, CDR1 is SGHRS and CDR2 is YFSETQ. The CDR3 sequence: CASSLDGSQPQHF. The CDR3 coding sequence is TGTGCCAGCAGCTTAGACGGTTCTCAGCCCCAGCATTTT.

In regard to this clonotype: A clone one base away is much larger, so this may be a read error. The chain employs TRBV7-2 and TRBJ2-7; the D gene is possibly TRBD2 (6 bases). Germline CDR1 SGHTA, CDR2 FQGNSA. This CDR3 is 15 amino acids long. CDR3 protein: CASSLTGGEAYKQYF. The CDR3 nucleotides read TGTGCCAGCAGCTTAACAGGCGGGGAAGCCTACAAGCAGTACTTC.

Of note for this clonotype: Since a much larger clone is just one base distant, this may be a read error. The V and J genes are TRBV6-1 and TRBJ1-2; D may be TRBD1 (5 bases). CDR1 is MNHNS, CDR2 SASEGT, per germline. The CDR3 is made up of 13 amino acids. V lost 5 bases to trimming and J lost 3 bases, with 10 bases between them. CDR3 DNA sequence: TGTGCCAGCAGTACGGACATGTACTATGGCTACACCTTC. The encoded protein is CASSTDMYYGYTF.

The chain has TRBV19 and TRBJ1-2, with D maybe TRBD1 (6 bases). This CDR3 comprises 13 residues. The germline gives CDR1 LNHDA, CDR2 SQIVND (reference sequence). Deletions cut 5 bases from V and 5 bases from J, with 12 bases between. The CDR3 coding sequence is TGTGCCAGTAGTTGGGCAGGGGATTATGGCTACACCTTC. Protein: CASSWAGDYGYTF.